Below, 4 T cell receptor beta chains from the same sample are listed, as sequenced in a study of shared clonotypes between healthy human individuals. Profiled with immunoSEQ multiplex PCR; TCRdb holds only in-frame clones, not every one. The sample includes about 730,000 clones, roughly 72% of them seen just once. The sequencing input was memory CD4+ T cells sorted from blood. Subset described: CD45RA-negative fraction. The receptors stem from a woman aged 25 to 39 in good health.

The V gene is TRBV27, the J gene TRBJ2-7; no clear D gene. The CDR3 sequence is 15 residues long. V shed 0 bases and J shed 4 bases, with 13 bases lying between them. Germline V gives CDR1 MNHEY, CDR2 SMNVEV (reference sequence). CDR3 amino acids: CASSLSMGLGYEQYF. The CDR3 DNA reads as TGTGCCAGCAGTTTATCGATGGGGTTGGGATACGAGCAGTACTTC.

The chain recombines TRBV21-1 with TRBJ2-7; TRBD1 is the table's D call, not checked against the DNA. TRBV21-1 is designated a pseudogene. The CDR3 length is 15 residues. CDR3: CASSRDSSLTDEQYF. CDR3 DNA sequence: TGTGCCAGCAGCCGCGACAGTTCCCTTACCGATGAGCAGTACTTC.

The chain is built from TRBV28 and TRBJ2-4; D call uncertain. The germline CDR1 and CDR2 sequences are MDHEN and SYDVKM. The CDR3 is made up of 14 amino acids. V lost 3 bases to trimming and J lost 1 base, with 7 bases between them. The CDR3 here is CASSFGDAKNIQYF. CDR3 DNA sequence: TGTGCCAGCAGTTTTGGTGACGCCAAAAACATTCAGTACTTC. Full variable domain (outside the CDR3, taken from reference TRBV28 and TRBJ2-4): DVKVTQSSRYLVKRTGEKVFLECVQDMDHENMFWYRQDPGLGLRLIYFSYDVKMKEKGDIPEGYSVSREKKERFSLILESASTNQTSMYLCASSFGDAKNIQYFGAGTRLSVL.

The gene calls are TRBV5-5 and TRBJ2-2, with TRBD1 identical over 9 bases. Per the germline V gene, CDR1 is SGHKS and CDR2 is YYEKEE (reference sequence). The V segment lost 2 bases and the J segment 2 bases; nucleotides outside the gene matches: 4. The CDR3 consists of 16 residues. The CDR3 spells CASSFRDRDNTGELFF. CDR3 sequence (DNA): TGTGCCAGCAGCTTTCGGGACAGGGATAACACCGGGGAGCTGTTTTTT. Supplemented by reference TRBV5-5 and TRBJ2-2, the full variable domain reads DAGVTQSPTHLIKTRGQQVTLRCSPISGHKSVSWYQQVLGQGPQFIFQYYEKEERGRGNFPDRFSARQFPNYSSELNVNALLLGDSALYLCASSFRDRDNTGELFFGEGSRLTVL.